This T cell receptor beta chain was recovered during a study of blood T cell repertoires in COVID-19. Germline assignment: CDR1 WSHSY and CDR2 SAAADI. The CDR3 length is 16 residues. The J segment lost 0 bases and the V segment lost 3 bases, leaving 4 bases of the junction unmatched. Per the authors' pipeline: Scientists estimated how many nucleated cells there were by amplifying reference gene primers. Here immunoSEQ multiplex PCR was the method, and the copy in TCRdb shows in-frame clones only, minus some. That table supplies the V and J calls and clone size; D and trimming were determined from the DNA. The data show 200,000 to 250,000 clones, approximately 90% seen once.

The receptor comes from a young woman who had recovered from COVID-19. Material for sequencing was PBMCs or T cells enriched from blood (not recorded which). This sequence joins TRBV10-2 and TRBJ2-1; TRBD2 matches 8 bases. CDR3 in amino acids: CASSDPAGVSYNEQFF. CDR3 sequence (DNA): TGCGCCAGCAGTGACCCAGCGGGGGTCTCCTACAATGAGCAGTTCTTC.